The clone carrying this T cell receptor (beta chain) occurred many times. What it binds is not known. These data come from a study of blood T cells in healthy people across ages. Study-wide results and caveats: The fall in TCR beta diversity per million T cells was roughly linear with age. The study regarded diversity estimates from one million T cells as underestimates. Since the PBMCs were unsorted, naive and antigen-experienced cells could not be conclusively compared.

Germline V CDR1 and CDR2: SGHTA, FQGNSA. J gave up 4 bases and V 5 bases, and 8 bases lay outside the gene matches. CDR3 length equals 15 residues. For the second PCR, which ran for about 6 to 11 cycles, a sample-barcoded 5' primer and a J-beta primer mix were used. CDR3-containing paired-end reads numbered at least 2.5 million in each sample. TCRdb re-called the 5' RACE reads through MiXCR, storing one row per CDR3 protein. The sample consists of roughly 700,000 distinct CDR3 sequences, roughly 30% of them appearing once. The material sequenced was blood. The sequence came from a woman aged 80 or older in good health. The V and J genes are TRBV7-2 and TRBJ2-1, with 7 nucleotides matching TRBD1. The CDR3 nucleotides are TGTGCCAGCAGCCAAGGGGGACAGCGATACAATGAGCAGTTCTTC. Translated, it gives CASSQGGQRYNEQFF. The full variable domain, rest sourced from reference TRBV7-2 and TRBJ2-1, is GAGVSQSPSNKVTEKGKDVELRCDPISGHTALYWYRQSLGQGLEFLIYFQGNSAPDKSGLPSDRFSAERTGGSVSTLTIQRTQQEDSAVYLCASSQGGQRYNEQFFGPGTRLTVL.